This paragraph reports one T cell receptor beta chain. No antigen is known for it. It has no much larger one-base neighbor in the sample; base qualities were not kept. The record originates from a study of T cell repertoires in cytomegalovirus infection (dated by TCRdb to the late 2010s). The study in broad terms: Peptide stimulations targeted recently identified HLA-C-restricted CMV epitopes, whose presentation resists viral immunomodulation, together with well-studied HLA-B-restricted epitopes. The HLA type of each donor mattered for the analysis, because public TCR beta signatures pointed to carriage of CMV infection along with the matching HLA type. Results the study describes overall, beyond this receptor: Carriers of CMV infection plus the relevant HLA type were discriminated by the cumulative frequency of public TCR beta family members in the study cohort and in an independent roughly 380-donor cohort. The ex vivo response was dominated by HLA-C-restricted CMV-specific TCR beta clonotypes, which also provided the single most frequent clonotype in two of eight donors.

Reads for this sample came from an Illumina HiSeq 1500. TCRdb's own reprocessing of the public reads used fastp at Q25 and MiXCR and kept productive beta chains. Rows matching on CDR3 protein sequence are summarized as one entry with the most common DNA and genes. A total of around 200,000 distinct CDR3 sequences appear in this sample, 38% of them only once. Of the sample, over 45% is held by the ten largest clones. At the junction V is shortened by 0 bases and J by 3 bases, with 9 bases in between. The CDR3, cysteine through phenylalanine, is 16 amino acids long. Of the read, only the CDR3 DNA is kept; its 48 bases are in frame from base 1. From the germline V gene (reference sequence), CDR1 is SEHNR and CDR2 is FQNEAQ. Interpreted using the paper, the treatment or condition label stands for: in vitro stimulation with specific CMV peptide epitopes to enrich CMV-specific T cells.

The chain joins TRBV7-9 to TRBJ2-6; TRBD2 is a weak D gene call, 6 bases matching. The sequence was obtained from a human donor in good health (CMV status not recorded). Some clones in this sample may be carry-over from other donors' samples. This material consisted of CD8+ T cells from cultured PBMCs, taken from culture after CMV antigen stimulation. Read as DNA, the sequence is TGTGCCAGCAGCTTAGCCGCGGGGTTTGGGGCCAACGTCCTGACTTTC. Translation gives CASSLAAGFGANVLTF.